This is a list of T cell receptor beta chains from one sample in a study of blood T cells in healthy people across ages. TCRdb re-analysed the 5' RACE reads in MiXCR, keeping a single row per CDR3 protein. The sample holds about 680,000 distinct CDR3 sequences; around 48% are singletons and the top ten take 25% to 35%. The sequencing input was blood. Receptors originate from a woman aged 55-70 years in good health. CDR3s include the opening cysteine and the closing phenylalanine or tryptophan. D genes are given only for firm matches. Some rows have no size entry. The others give once, few or many, or a class for an expanded clone.

cdr3_aa cdr3_nt d_call clone_size j_call v_call
CASSFGQGGGYTF TGTGCCAGCAGCTTTGGGCAGGGAGGTGGCTACACCTTC - - TRBJ1-2 TRBV7-2
CSARGSRGTDTQYF TGCAGCGCTCGCGGGAGTAGGGGCACAGATACGCAGTATTTT TRBD2 - TRBJ2-3 TRBV29-1
CASSPPSPWETQYF TGTGCCAGCAGTCCCCCCAGCCCATGGGAGACCCAGTACTTC - - TRBJ2-5 TRBV28
CSAGSIARQGKLNRIGYTF TGCAGTGCTGGTAGTATCGCACGACAGGGAAAACTGAATCGGATCGGCTACACCTTC TRBD1 - TRBJ1-2 TRBV20-1
CASRTGQGSDIQYF TGTGCCAGCAGAACCGGACAGGGGAGTGACATTCAGTACTTC TRBD1 - TRBJ2-4 TRBV7-2
CATSGDTYNEQFF TGTGCCACCAGTGGTGACACCTACAATGAGCAGTTCTTC - - TRBJ2-1 TRBV24-1
CASSLEGKNTEAFF TGTGCCAGCAGTTTGGAGGGGAAGAACACTGAAGCTTTCTTT - few TRBJ1-1 TRBV12-3/TRBV12-4
CAISGTSISEQFF TGTGCCATCAGTGGGACTAGCATCAGTGAGCAGTTCTTC TRBD2 - TRBJ2-1 TRBV10-3
CASSQGLVATQYF TGTGCCAGCAGCCAAGGCCTAGTTGCTACGCAGTATTTT - few TRBJ2-3 TRBV3-1
CASSATGGGYTF TGTGCCAGCAGCGCAACAGGGGGTGGCTACACCTTC TRBD1 few TRBJ1-2 TRBV9
CASSLTSETYYEQYF TGTGCCAGCAGCTTAACCTCGGAAACCTACTACGAGCAGTACTTC - - TRBJ2-7 TRBV7-2
CASSLLTGQATDTQYF TGTGCCAGCAGCCTCCTAACTGGACAGGCCACAGATACGCAGTATTTT TRBD1 - TRBJ2-3 TRBV3-1
CASSPGQGRGQPQHF TGTGCCAGCAGCCCTGGGCAGGGTCGGGGACAGCCCCAGCATTTT - - TRBJ1-5 TRBV2
CASSPGAPATEAFF TGTGCCAGCAGTCCCGGGGCCCCGGCAACTGAAGCTTTCTTT - - TRBJ1-1 TRBV7-2
CASSLQGRAAETQYF TGTGCCAGCAGCCTACAGGGTCGGGCTGCGGAGACCCAGTACTTC - - TRBJ2-5 TRBV11-2
CSATDRVGYEQYF TGCAGTGCTACGGACAGGGTGGGTTACGAGCAGTACTTC TRBD1 - TRBJ2-7 TRBV20-1
CASSVEGGLAGIYDEQFF TGTGCCAGCAGCGTAGAGGGGGGTCTAGCGGGAATCTACGATGAGCAGTTCTTC TRBD2 - TRBJ2-1 TRBV9
CASSLGQGDPDTQYF TGTGCCAGCAGTTTGGGTCAGGGGGATCCAGATACGCAGTATTTT TRBD1 - TRBJ2-3 TRBV12-3/TRBV12-4
CAIRGQGASNPLSGANVLTF TGTGCCATCAGGGGGCAGGGGGCGAGTAATCCCCTCTCTGGGGCCAACGTCCTGACTTTC TRBD1 many TRBJ2-6 TRBV10-3
CASRIGGTLQETQYF TGTGCCAGCAGAATTGGCGGGACTCTACAAGAGACCCAGTACTTC - few TRBJ2-5 TRBV7-2
CASSRLAGGGETQYF TGTGCCAGCAGTCGACTAGCGGGAGGCGGGGAGACCCAGTACTTC TRBD2 many TRBJ2-5 TRBV2
CSVGNTGELFF TGCAGCGTTGGAAACACCGGGGAGCTGTTTTTT - many TRBJ2-2 TRBV29-1
CASSSWAGQLNQPQHF TGTGCCAGCAGTTCATGGGCGGGACAGCTCAATCAGCCCCAGCATTTT TRBD1 - TRBJ1-5 TRBV27
CASSPPQGNYGYTF TGTGCCAGCTCACCACCTCAGGGGAACTATGGCTACACCTTC - few TRBJ1-2 TRBV18
CASSSPGTSGRGVYNEQYF TGCGCCAGCAGCTCCCCAGGGACTAGCGGGAGAGGGGTCTACAATGAGCAGTACTTC TRBD2 - TRBJ2-7 TRBV5-1
CASSQGSQAEAFF TGTGCCAGCAGCCAAGGGTCTCAGGCCGAAGCTTTCTTT - - TRBJ1-1 TRBV4-2
CASSARSGEQFF TGTGCCAGCAGCGCCCGGTCGGGTGAGCAGTTCTTC - - TRBJ2-1 TRBV9
CASSLRPQETQYF TGTGCCAGCAGCCTGCGACCGCAAGAGACCCAGTACTTC - few TRBJ2-5 TRBV7-2
CASLPGTGNEQFF TGTGCCAGCCTCCCCGGGACAGGGAATGAGCAGTTCTTC TRBD1 - TRBJ2-1 TRBV7-6
CSVDGGLAAYNEQYF TGCAGCGTTGATGGCGGGCTAGCGGCCTACAATGAGCAGTACTTC TRBD2 - TRBJ2-7 TRBV29-1
CASSEDPAYEQYF TGTGCCAGCAGCGAGGATCCGGCCTACGAGCAGTACTTC - - TRBJ2-7 TRBV2
CASSAGQGLETQYF TGCGCCAGCAGCGCTGGACAGGGCTTAGAGACCCAGTACTTC TRBD1 few TRBJ2-5 TRBV5-1
CSARDPRVSADTQYF TGCAGTGCTAGAGATCCCCGAGTTAGCGCAGATACGCAGTATTTT - - TRBJ2-3 TRBV20-1
CASSSGLAGGPMAYEQYF TGTGCCAGCAGTTCGGGACTAGCGGGAGGGCCGATGGCCTACGAGCAGTACTTC TRBD2 few TRBJ2-7 TRBV28
CSARGVAGEVYNEQFF TGCAGTGCTAGAGGTGTCGCGGGAGAGGTTTACAATGAGCAGTTCTTC TRBD2 few TRBJ2-1 TRBV20-1
CASSSGTDMNTEAFF TGCGCCAGCAGCTCCGGGACAGATATGAACACTGAAGCTTTCTTT TRBD1 - TRBJ1-1 TRBV5-1
CSASRDRGYYGYTF TGCAGTGCTAGTAGGGATCGGGGCTACTATGGCTACACCTTC - - TRBJ1-2 TRBV20-1
CSADSQDGVGEQFF TGCAGCGCTGATAGCCAGGACGGAGTCGGTGAGCAGTTCTTC - once TRBJ2-1 TRBV29-1
CASSTGADKGRQETQYF TGTGCCAGCAGCACAGGGGCGGACAAGGGTCGGCAAGAGACCCAGTACTTC TRBD1 - TRBJ2-5 TRBV5-5
CASSPRAGGTYEQYF TGTGCCAGCTCACCACGGGCAGGGGGAACCTACGAGCAGTACTTC TRBD1 - TRBJ2-7 TRBV18
CASSLGQGKIHNEKLFF TGTGCCAGCAGTTTAGGACAAGGAAAGATTCATAATGAAAAACTGTTTTTT - few TRBJ1-4 TRBV6-5
CASRVSSEQYF TGTGCCAGCAGGGTGTCCTCCGAGCAGTACTTC - - TRBJ2-7 TRBV5-5
CAISETLAGADTQYF TGTGCCATCAGTGAGACCCTAGCGGGAGCAGATACGCAGTATTTT TRBD2 - TRBJ2-3 TRBV10-3
CAIRTGSYEQYF TGTGCCATCAGGACAGGCTCCTACGAGCAGTACTTC - - TRBJ2-7 TRBV10-3
CSARARESLYEQYF TGCAGTGCAAGGGCCAGGGAGTCCCTCTACGAGCAGTACTTC - - TRBJ2-7 TRBV20-1
CASSLSRDNEQYF TGTGCCAGCAGCTTAAGCAGGGACAATGAGCAGTACTTC - - TRBJ2-5 TRBV7-2
CASGGDLEAFF TGTGCCAGCGGCGGGGACCTTGAAGCTTTCTTT - - TRBJ1-1 TRBV6-2/TRBV6-3
CASSPPGRNEQYF TGTGCCAGCAGTCCACCGGGACGCAACGAGCAGTACTTC - few TRBJ2-7 TRBV6-5
CSVDGSSRVTQYF TGCAGCGTTGACGGCTCGTCCCGAGTAACCCAGTACTTC - - TRBJ2-7 TRBV29-1
CASSPQVGRENTEAFF TGTGCCAGCTCACCACAGGTGGGGCGTGAGAACACTGAAGCTTTCTTT - - TRBJ1-1 TRBV18
CATSRGRSGRAYEQYF TGTGCCACCAGCAGAGGGAGAAGCGGGAGAGCGTACGAGCAGTACTTC TRBD2 - TRBJ2-7 TRBV15
CSAVSPDRGPDTQYF TGCAGCGCCGTTAGTCCGGACAGGGGGCCCGATACGCAGTATTTT TRBD1 few TRBJ2-3 TRBV29-1
CASSGLGTGGHGEQYF TGTGCCAGCAGTGGCCTCGGGACAGGGGGTCACGGGGAGCAGTACTTC TRBD1 - TRBJ2-7 TRBV25-1